In this sample, the clone carrying this T cell receptor (beta chain) turned up a few times. What it binds is not known. After removal of 6 bases from V and 3 bases from J, the junction contained 7 bases not matched to a gene. Germline V gene lookup returns CDR1 SQVTM and CDR2 ANQGSEA. The CDR3 has 16 amino acids. This specimen belongs to a study of T-cell memory formation after mild COVID-19. Study background: The two donors had largely donor-specific TCR clusters. Study findings and constraints: A second wave of clones peaked on day 37, and their SARS-CoV-2 specificity went unconfirmed.

TCRdb re-called the 5' RACE reads with MiXCR, one entry per CDR3 protein. The sample consists of 450,000 to 700,000 distinct CDR3 sequences, around 17% of them appearing once. The source is an adult woman who had mild COVID-19 (a few samples of this study predate the infection). Cell type and time point are not known. The sequencing input was PBMCs or a T cell subset sorted from them (not recorded which). This rearrangement joins TRBV29-1 to TRBJ2-1, with TRBD2 matching over 14 bases. CDR3 region: CSVEGLAGVNYNEQFF. The CDR3 region has the DNA TGCAGCGTCGAGGGACTAGCGGGGGTGAACTACAATGAGCAGTTCTTC.